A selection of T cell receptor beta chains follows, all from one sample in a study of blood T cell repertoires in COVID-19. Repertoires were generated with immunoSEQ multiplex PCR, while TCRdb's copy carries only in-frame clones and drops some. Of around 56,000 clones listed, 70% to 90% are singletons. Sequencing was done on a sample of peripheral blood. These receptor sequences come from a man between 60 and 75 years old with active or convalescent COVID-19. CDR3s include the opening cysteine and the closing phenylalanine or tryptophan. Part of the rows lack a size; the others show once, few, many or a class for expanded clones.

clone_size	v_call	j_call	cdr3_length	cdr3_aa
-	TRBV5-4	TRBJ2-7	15	CASSLGRVGGYEQYF
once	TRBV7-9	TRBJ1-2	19	CASSRAPWWETGESYGYTF
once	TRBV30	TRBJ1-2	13	CAWSTQGYYGYTF
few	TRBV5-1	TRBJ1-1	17	CASSSERTGDMNTEAFF
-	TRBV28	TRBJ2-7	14	CASTPHPPVSGQYF
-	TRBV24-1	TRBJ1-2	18	CATSDSVGQGGGNYGYTF
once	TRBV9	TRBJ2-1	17	CASSVEGRTTYNQEQFF
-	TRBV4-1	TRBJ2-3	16	CASSQEGASSTDTQYF
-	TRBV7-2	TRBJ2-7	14	CASSLERGLYEQYF
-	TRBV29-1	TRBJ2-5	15	CSTSKGGGLGETQYF
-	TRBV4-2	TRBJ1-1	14	CASSRGGMNTEAFF
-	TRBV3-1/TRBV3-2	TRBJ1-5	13	CASSQEGVQPQHF
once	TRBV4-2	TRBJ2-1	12	CASSTGDFEQFF
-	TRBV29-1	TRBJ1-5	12	CSVAGNNQPQHF
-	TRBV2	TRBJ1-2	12	CASTWDRGRYTF
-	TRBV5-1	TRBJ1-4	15	CASSAARTGTEKLFF
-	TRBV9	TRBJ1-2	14	CASSVVSENYGYTF
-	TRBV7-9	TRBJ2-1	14	CASSLVRGRDEQFF
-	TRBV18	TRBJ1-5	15	CASSPRTESNQPQHF
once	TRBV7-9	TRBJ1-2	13	CASSSQGVSGYTF
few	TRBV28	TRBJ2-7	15	CASSSHRAGAYEQYF
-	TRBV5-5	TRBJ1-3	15	CASSLEGAPGNTIYF
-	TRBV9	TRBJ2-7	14	CASSVGPAGNEQYF
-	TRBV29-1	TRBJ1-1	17	CSVFPGQGETRNTEAFF
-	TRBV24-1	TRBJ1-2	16	CATSDSGSLPNYGYTF
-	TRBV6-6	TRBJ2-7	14	CASTGTSGRDEQYF
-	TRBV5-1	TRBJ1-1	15	CASSLVGQGATEAFF
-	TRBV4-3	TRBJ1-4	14	CASSQALRNEKLFF
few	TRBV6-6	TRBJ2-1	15	CASSFRAGTNNEQFF
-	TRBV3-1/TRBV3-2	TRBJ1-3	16	CASSQEGGGSGNTIYF
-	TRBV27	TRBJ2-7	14	CASRRLGTDYEQYF
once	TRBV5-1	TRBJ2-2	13	CASSPPRTGELFF
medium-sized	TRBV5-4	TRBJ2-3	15	CASSLGGGLPDTQYF
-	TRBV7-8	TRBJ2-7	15	CASSATSGITYEQYF
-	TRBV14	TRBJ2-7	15	CASSQLAGEGYEQYF
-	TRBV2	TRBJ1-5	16	CASSETYRSANQPQHF
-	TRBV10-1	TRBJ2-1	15	CASSDRTGPYNEQFF
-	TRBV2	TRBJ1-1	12	CASKGRGTEAFF
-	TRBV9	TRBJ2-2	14	CASSVEVNTGELFF
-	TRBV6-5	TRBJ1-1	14	CASNRDRDTGEAFF